The 15 T cell receptor beta chains listed next were all sequenced from one sample in a study of Tregs in tolerant kidney transplant recipients. Generated by immunoSEQ multiplex PCR, the TCRdb table keeps only in-frame clones and is missing some. Here the sample spans about 69,000 clones, roughly 89% being singletons. Sequencing used CD4+ T cells from blood, obtained before the transplant. These receptors were obtained from a human donor who received a combined kidney and bone marrow transplant.

The chain uses TRBV28 and TRBJ2-3, with 9 bases aligning to TRBD1. V shed 1 base, J shed 2 bases, and the junction held 10 bases outside the gene matches. CDR1 is MDHEN, CDR2 SYDVKM, per germline. The CDR3 runs 18 residues. In nucleotides, the CDR3 is TGTGCCAGCAGTTTATCCGCCGCCGGGACAGGGAACACAGATACGCAGTATTTT. Protein: CASSLSAAGTGNTDTQYF. Full variable domain (rest looked up from reference TRBV28 and TRBJ2-3): DVKVTQSSRYLVKRTGEKVFLECVQDMDHENMFWYRQDPGLGLRLIYFSYDVKMKEKGDIPEGYSVSREKKERFSLILESASTNQTSMYLCASSLSAAGTGNTDTQYFGPGTRLTVL.

J is TRBJ2-1 and V is TRBV7-3; TRBD1 aligns across 9 bases. The V gene's germline CDR1 is SGHTA and CDR2 FQGTGA. V lost 5 bases, J lost 3 bases, and 11 bases stayed unmatched. The CDR3 is 17 residues long. CDR3 nucleotide sequence: TGTGCCAGCAGCGCCTACCCTAGACAGGGGGACTACAATGAGCAGTTCTTC. It translates to CASSAYPRQGDYNEQFF. Using reference TRBV7-3 and TRBJ2-1 for the parts outside the CDR3, the full variable domain is GAGVSQTPSNKVTEKGKYVELRCDPISGHTALYWYRQSLGQGPEFLIYFQGTGAADDSGLPNDRFFAVRPEGSVSTLKIQRTERGDSAVYLCASSAYPRQGDYNEQFFGPGTRLTVL.

The count of this clone is one. The chain carries TRBV6-4 and TRBJ2-1, with 7 bases fitting TRBD2. This CDR3 contains 16 residues. Germline loops: CDR1 MRHNA, CDR2 SNTAGT. Trimming took 2 bases from V and 2 from J; bases not matched to a gene: 6. CDR3 bases: TGTGCCAGCAGTGACGGGCAGAGCGGGACCTACAATGAGCAGTTCTTC. This translates into CASSDGQSGTYNEQFF.

This chain uses TRBV5-1 with TRBJ2-2, with TRBD1 matching 8 bases. This CDR3 contains 15 residues. Germline CDR1 SGHRS, CDR2 YFSETQ. V lost 0 bases, J lost 4 bases, and 2 bases stayed unmatched. The CDR3 sequence is CASSLDRGTTGELFF. CDR3 DNA: TGCGCCAGCAGCTTGGACAGGGGGACCACCGGGGAGCTGTTTTTT.

The rearrangement joins TRBV18 to TRBJ2-1; 8 bases line up with TRBD2. With V trimmed by 2 bases and J by 8 bases, 11 bases remained unmatched. CDR1 and CDR2 from the germline V gene are KGHSH and LQKENI. The CDR3 is 16 residues long. The CDR3 loop reads CASSPSRGLAGYEQFF. The CDR3 DNA is TGTGCCAGCTCACCAAGTCGAGGACTAGCTGGATATGAGCAGTTCTTC.

The V call is TRBV2, the J call TRBJ1-2; possible D gene TRBD1, 6 bases. V gave up 5 bases and J gave up 3 bases, with 13 bases separating them. This CDR3 spans 14 amino acids. Germline V CDR1 and CDR2: SNHLY, FYNNEI. The CDR3 spells CASSPTPGDYGYTF. The CDR3 nucleotides are TGTGCCAGCAGTCCGACACCAGGGGACTATGGCTACACCTTC. Full variable domain (outside the CDR3, taken from reference TRBV2 and TRBJ1-2): EPEVTQTPSHQVTQMGQEVILRCVPISNHLYFYWYRQILGQKVEFLVSFYNNEISEKSEIFDDQFSVERPDGSNFTLKIRSTKLEDSAMYFCASSPTPGDYGYTFGSGTRLTVV.

Notes on this clone: The same CDR3 is also encoded by other DNA sequences in this sample. This chain uses TRBV5-1 with TRBJ2-1; 13 positions agree with TRBD2. Germline trimming cut 0 bases from V and 6 bases from J; bases unmatched to any gene: 0. The CDR3 loop spans 15 amino acids. Germline CDR1 reads SGHRS; CDR2 reads YFSETQ. CDR3 bases: TGCGCCAGCAGCTTGGGGACTAGCGGGAGCAATGAGCAGTTCTTC. As protein: CASSLGTSGSNEQFF.

The chain employs TRBV5-1 and TRBJ2-7; 9 nucleotides match TRBD2. Germline V gene data show CDR1 as SGHRS and CDR2 as YFSETQ. J was trimmed by 4 bases and V by 4 bases; bases with no gene match: 12. This CDR3 is 16 amino acids long. CDR3 sequence (DNA): TGCGCCAGCAGCCTCGGACTAGCGTACGATAGTTACGAGCAGTACTTC. Translating gives CASSLGLAYDSYEQYF. Full variable domain (rest looked up from reference TRBV5-1 and TRBJ2-7): KAGVTQTPRYLIKTRGQQVTLSCSPISGHRSVSWYQQTPGQGLQFLFEYFSETQRNKGNFPGRFSGRQFSNSRSEMNVSTLELGDSALYLCASSLGLAYDSYEQYFGPGTRLTVT.

The chain links TRBV27 to TRBJ2-7; 12 bases match TRBD1. There are 15 residues in the CDR3. Losses at the gene ends were 5 bases for V and 5 bases for J; bases not matched to a gene: 7. Germline CDR1 is MNHEY and CDR2 is SMNVEV (reference sequence). CDR3 sequence: CASSVGQGALDEQYF. CDR3 nucleotides: TGTGCCAGCAGTGTGGGACAGGGGGCCTTAGACGAGCAGTACTTC.

The genes are TRBV4-1 and TRBJ1-2; D gene uncertain. The CDR3 totals 16 residues. Germline CDR1 is MGHRA and CDR2 is YSYEKL. V lost 0 bases to trimming and J lost 4 bases, with 15 bases between them. The CDR3 is CASSQDLYSSFYGYTF. The CDR3 DNA sequence: TGCGCCAGCAGCCAAGATTTGTACAGCTCTTTCTATGGCTACACCTTC.

The chain is built from TRBV18 and TRBJ1-2; unclear D gene. The length of the CDR3 is 14 residues. V gave up 2 bases and J gave up 4 bases, with 11 bases separating them. Germline assignment: CDR1 KGHSH and CDR2 LQKENI. CDR3 residues: CASSPDSTPYGYTF. The CDR3, as DNA: TGTGCCAGCTCACCAGACTCAACCCCCTATGGCTACACCTTC. Looking up the rest from reference TRBV18 and TRBJ1-2 gives the full variable domain: NAGVMQNPRHLVRRRGQEARLRCSPMKGHSHVYWYRQLPEEGLKFMVYLQKENIIDESGMPKERFSAEFPKEGPSILRIQQVVRGDSAAYFCASSPDSTPYGYTFGSGTRLTVV.

This clone was picked up a small number of times. The chain is built from TRBV5-6 and TRBJ2-3; 7 nucleotides agree with TRBD1. V gave up 6 bases and J gave up 2 bases; unmatched junction bases: 6. CDR1 and CDR2 (germline): SGHDT, YYEEEE. The CDR3 runs to 14 residues. In DNA, the CDR3 is TGTGCCAGCACCCGGGACAGCCTCACAGATACGCAGTATTTT. Its protein is CASTRDSLTDTQYF.

This chain uses TRBV18 with TRBJ1-3; weak D call: TRBD1 (6 bases). Trimming left V 3 bases short and J 0 bases short, with 9 bases between. This CDR3 has 15 residues. Per germline, CDR1 KGHSH and CDR2 LQKENI. CDR3 residues: CASSPGQRSGNTIYF. CDR3 DNA sequence: TGTGCCAGCTCACCCGGACAGCGCTCTGGAAACACCATATATTTT.

CDR3 residues: CASSQGTGPRTDTQYF. CDR3 nucleotides: TGTGCCAGCAGCCAGGGGACAGGGCCTCGAACAGATACGCAGTATTTT. The chain joins TRBV28 to TRBJ2-3; 9 nucleotides agree with TRBD1. This CDR3 has 16 residues. Germline V lookup: CDR1 MDHEN, CDR2 SYDVKM. The trim removed 6 bases at V and 3 bases at J, leaving 10 bases unmatched.

The gene calls are TRBV28 and TRBJ2-7; weak D call: TRBD1 (6 bases). CDR3 size: 16 residues. Trimming removed 7 bases from V and 2 bases from J, with 21 bases in between. From germline, CDR1 is MDHEN and CDR2 SYDVKM. CDR3 DNA sequence: TGTGCCAGCATTCCGCAGGGGATCCTACTAACCTACGAGCAGTACTTC. Its protein is CASIPQGILLTYEQYF.